A single sample gave rise to the 24 T cell receptor beta chains below, sequenced in a study of cytomegalovirus exposure and HLA in healthy donors. Sequencing used immunoSEQ multiplex PCR; TCRdb keeps in-frame clones, though not all of them. Of about 98,000 clones detected, around nine tenths appear once; the ten largest clones hold roughly 4.3%. Sequencing was carried out using PBMCs. The receptors come from a woman aged 25-40 years in good health and CMV-seronegative.

The chain links TRBV18 to TRBJ2-2; TRBD1 agrees at 10 bases. Germline CDR1 and CDR2: KGHSH and LQKENI. The CDR3 length is 15 residues. J was trimmed by 4 bases and V by 7 bases; bases with no gene match: 6. The DNA of the CDR3 is TGTGCCAGCTATCGGACAGGGGGGATCACCGGGGAGCTGTTTTTT. It yields the protein CASYRTGGITGELFF.

The V gene is TRBV5-4, the J gene TRBJ1-2; TRBD1 is a possible D gene (5 bases). V lost 4 bases to trimming and J lost 6 bases, with 13 bases between them. The CDR3 contains 13 residues. The germline CDR1 and CDR2 sequences are SGHNT and YYREEE (reference sequence). The chain's CDR3 is CASSRQSSDGYTF. The DNA for the CDR3 is TGTGCCAGCAGCCGACAGAGCTCCGATGGCTACACCTTC.

J is TRBJ2-7 and V is TRBV7-2; 9 bases are shared with TRBD2. V lost 3 bases to trimming and J lost 2 bases; unmatched junction nucleotides: 2. The germline V gene has CDR1 SGHTA and CDR2 FQGNSA. This CDR3 region has 14 residues. The CDR3: CASSFGGGAYEQYF. The CDR3 nucleotides are TGTGCCAGCAGCTTTGGCGGGGGGGCCTACGAGCAGTACTTC.

The V call is TRBV18, the J call TRBJ1-2, with D possibly being TRBD1 (5 bases). This CDR3 contains 15 residues. V was shortened by 1 base and J by 0 bases, with 9 bases between the two germline ends. Germline CDR1 KGHSH, CDR2 LQKENI. DNA for the CDR3: TGTGCCAGCTCACCACGCAGGGCAGCTAACTATGGCTACACCTTC. Protein product: CASSPRRAANYGYTF.

The V and J genes are TRBV7-6 and TRBJ2-3; 7 nucleotides line up with TRBD1. The germline V gene encodes CDR1 SGHVS and CDR2 FNYEAQ. The length of the CDR3 is 15 residues. Trimming took 1 base from V and 5 from J; bases not matched to a gene: 6. CDR3 nucleotide sequence: TGTGCCAGCAGCTTAGGGACAGGCGCTGGAGATACGCAGTATTTT. Amino acids: CASSLGTGAGDTQYF.

This chain connects TRBV16 to TRBJ2-7; TRBD1 might be the D (5 bases). Germline CDR1 reads KGHSY; CDR2 reads FQNENV. V lost 0 bases and J lost 0, with 6 bases in between. The CDR3 has 14 amino acids. Here the CDR3 reads CASSQSTASYEQYF. As DNA, the CDR3 is TGTGCCAGCAGCCAATCGACAGCCTCCTACGAGCAGTACTTC.

The chain couples TRBV18 to TRBJ2-7; a possible D gene is TRBD2 (5 bases). V was pared by 3 bases and J by 7 bases, with 13 bases between. The CDR3 has 13 amino acids. The V gene's germline CDR1 is KGHSH and CDR2 LQKENI. DNA of the CDR3: TGTGCCAGCTCACCGTCTCAAGGCGGGGAGCAGTACTTC. As protein: CASSPSQGGEQYF.

V is TRBV28 and J is TRBJ1-5; D not resolved. This CDR3 has 12 residues. The germline V gene has CDR1 MDHEN and CDR2 SYDVKM. This CDR3 is CELRCSNQPQHF. In DNA, the CDR3 is TGTGAGCTTCGTTGTAGCAATCAGCCCCAGCATTTT.

The chain recombines TRBV14 with TRBJ1-1, with 8 nucleotides matching TRBD1. V lost 4 bases and J lost 1; bases outside the gene matches: 8. Per germline, CDR1 SGHDN and CDR2 FVKESK. The CDR3 extends over 16 amino acids. The DNA for the CDR3 is TGTGCCAGCAGCCGAGAAAGGACAGGGAGGAACACTGAAGCTTTCTTT. The encoded protein is CASSRERTGRNTEAFF.

The rearrangement joins TRBV20-1 to TRBJ1-2; unclear D gene. Germline V gene sequence: CDR1 DFQATT, CDR2 SNEGSKA (reference sequence). The CDR3 consists of 11 residues. V was cut by 3 bases and J by 5 bases, with 7 bases left in between. CDR3 loop: CSASSEYGYTF. DNA for the CDR3: TGCAGTGCTAGTTCGGAGTATGGCTACACCTTC.

The chain joins TRBV10-3 to TRBJ2-7; 12 bases are shared with TRBD2. The length of the CDR3 is 19 residues. Germline CDR1 is ENHRY and CDR2 is SYGVKD. V was pared by 0 bases and J by 4 bases, with 13 bases of the junction left unmatched. The CDR3 loop is CAISESRLAGERVTYEQYF. The CDR3 DNA is TGTGCCATCAGTGAGTCAAGACTAGCGGGAGAGCGGGTTACGTACGAGCAGTACTTC.

The V gene is TRBV5-1, the J gene TRBJ1-2, with 7 bases that match TRBD1. This CDR3 contains 19 residues. Trimming took 0 bases from V and 4 from J; bases not matched to a gene: 18. The germline CDR1 and CDR2 sequences are SGHRS and YFSETQ. CDR3 region: CASSLAPSYGDSEGYGYTF. Here the CDR3 DNA reads TGCGCCAGCAGCTTGGCCCCCTCCTACGGGGACAGCGAGGGCTATGGCTACACCTTC. The full variable domain, in which reference TRBV5-1 and TRBJ1-2 provide the parts outside the CDR3, is KAGVTQTPRYLIKTRGQQVTLSCSPISGHRSVSWYQQTPGQGLQFLFEYFSETQRNKGNFPGRFSGRQFSNSRSEMNVSTLELGDSALYLCASSLAPSYGDSEGYGYTFGSGTRLTVV.

This clone was picked up one time. The chain recombines TRBV9 with TRBJ1-2, with D unresolved. The CDR3 sequence is 19 residues long. CDR1 and CDR2 (germline): SGDLS, YYNGEE. V gave up 3 bases and J gave up 1 base, with 25 bases separating them. As DNA, the CDR3 is TGTGCCAGCAGCGGACGACGGGAAGGGATCCCAGCGAGTAACTATGGCTACACCTTC. Encoded protein: CASSGRREGIPASNYGYTF. The full variable domain, in which reference TRBV9 and TRBJ1-2 provide the parts outside the CDR3, is DSGVTQTPKHLITATGQRVTLRCSPRSGDLSVYWYQQSLDQGLQFLIQYYNGEERAKGNILERFSAQQFPDLHSELNLSSLELGDSALYFCASSGRREGIPASNYGYTFGSGTRLTVV.

The chain has TRBV6-6 and TRBJ1-2, with a tentative D call TRBD1 (6 bases). Germline values: CDR1 MNHNY, CDR2 SVGAGI (reference sequence). The CDR3 is 14 amino acids. The V end was cut by 5 bases, the J end by 6 bases, with 16 bases between. The CDR3 nucleotides read TGTGCCAGCAGTAGTACCGAGGGGGGGGATGGCTACACCTTC. Translation gives CASSSTEGGDGYTF.

The chain combines TRBV2 with TRBJ1-5, with D uncertain. Germline loops: CDR1 SNHLY, CDR2 FYNNEI. This CDR3 is built from 15 residues. The germline V and J ends were trimmed by 4 bases and 6 bases, with 16 bases remaining between them. CDR3 protein: CASSGPGVRSQPQHF. In DNA form, the CDR3 reads TGTGCCAGCAGTGGCCCCGGAGTTAGGAGTCAGCCCCAGCATTTT.

This chain uses TRBV9 with TRBJ2-3; TRBD2 matches at 13 bases. Trimming took 3 bases from V and 6 from J; bases not matched to a gene: 13. In germline, CDR1 is SGDLS, CDR2 YYNGEE. CDR3 size: 18 residues. CDR3 nucleotides: TGTGCCAGCAGCGCTACTAGCGGGAGGGCCCAACCCTCGGATACGCAGTATTTT. This sequence encodes CASSATSGRAQPSDTQYF.

Notes on this clone: No DNA is shown, since the ends of the CDR3 on it are uncertain; the CDR3 is the one TCRdb lists. The V and J genes are TRBV7-2 and TRBJ2-2; the DNA was not compared with TRBD2, the D call given in the table. The CDR3 comprises 18 residues, both ends counted. The V gene's germline CDR1 is SGHTA and CDR2 FQGNSA. CDR3 sequence: CASSLEGGRRFGAGELFF.

The chain is built from TRBV15 and TRBJ2-7; 8 positions match TRBD1. After removal of 3 bases from V and 8 bases from J, the junction contained 3 bases not matched to a gene. Germline V gives CDR1 LNHNV, CDR2 YYDKDF (reference sequence). The length of the CDR3 is 12 residues. The CDR3 loop is CATSSDRGKQYF. The CDR3 region has the DNA TGTGCCACCAGCAGCGACAGGGGCAAGCAGTACTTC.

This chain links TRBV6-1 with TRBJ2-1; 10 nucleotides agree with TRBD2. Per the germline V gene, CDR1 is MNHNS and CDR2 is SASEGT. CDR3 length equals 15 residues. Trimming at V came to 1 base and at J to 16 bases, leaving 13 bases not matched to a gene. Here the CDR3 reads CASSEVKIERGGAFF. In nucleotides, the CDR3 is TGTGCCAGCAGTGAAGTGAAGATAGAGCGGGGGGGGGCCTTCTTC.

The chain combines TRBV18 with TRBJ2-3; weak D call: TRBD2 (5 bases). The CDR3 is made up of 13 amino acids. V lost 4 bases, J lost 4 bases, and 9 bases lay in between. The germline CDR1 and CDR2 sequences are KGHSH and LQKENI. CDR3: CASSLERADTQYF. The CDR3 DNA reads as TGTGCCAGCTCACTAGAGAGGGCAGATACGCAGTATTTT.

This rearrangement joins TRBV7-9 to TRBJ1-5; maybe TRBD1 (5 bases). The germline V and J ends were trimmed by 2 bases and 7 bases, with 9 bases remaining between them. This CDR3 comprises 13 residues. The germline gives CDR1 SEHNR, CDR2 FQNEAQ (reference sequence). CDR3 in amino acids: CASSLPGKQPQHF. The CDR3 nucleotides read TGTGCCAGCAGCTTACCAGGGAAACAGCCCCAGCATTTT. The variable domain in full, with the rest retrieved from reference TRBV7-9 and TRBJ1-5, is DTGVSQNPRHKITKRGQNVTFRCDPISEHNRLYWYRQTLGQGPEFLTYFQNEAQLEKSRLLSDRFSAERPKGSFSTLEIQRTEQGDSAMYLCASSLPGKQPQHFGDGTRLSIL.

V is TRBV7-3 and J is TRBJ2-2; TRBD2 agrees at 8 bases. The CDR3 has 15 amino acids. Germline V gene sequence: CDR1 SGHTA, CDR2 FQGTGA. J was trimmed by 5 bases and V by 2 bases; bases with no gene match: 4. CDR3 bases: TGTGCCAGCAGCTTAGGAGCGGGAGAGACCGGGGAGCTGTTTTTT. It codes for CASSLGAGETGELFF. The whole variable domain, remainder taken from reference TRBV7-3 and TRBJ2-2, is GAGVSQTPSNKVTEKGKYVELRCDPISGHTALYWYRQSLGQGPEFLIYFQGTGAADDSGLPNDRFFAVRPEGSVSTLKIQRTERGDSAVYLCASSLGAGETGELFFGEGSRLTVL.

The chain uses TRBV5-6 and TRBJ1-5; D perhaps matches TRBD1 (5 bases). Trimming removed 1 base at V and 5 bases at J, with 13 bases between. The CDR3 consists of 15 residues. In germline, CDR1 is SGHDT, CDR2 YYEEEE. In DNA, the CDR3 is TGTGCCAGCAGCTTGTATAGGGGAATTTATCAGCCCCAGCATTTT. The encoded protein is CASSLYRGIYQPQHF. The variable domain in full, completed from reference TRBV5-6 and TRBJ1-5, reads DAGVTQSPTHLIKTRGQQVTLRCSPKSGHDTVSWYQQALGQGPQFIFQYYEEEERQRGNFPDRFSGHQFPNYSSELNVNALLLGDSALYLCASSLYRGIYQPQHFGDGTRLSIL.

The CDR3 sequence is CASSHRSTEAFF. The CDR3 DNA reads TGTGCCAGCAGTCATAGATCCACTGAAGCTTTCTTT. This chain links TRBV6-5 with TRBJ1-1, with D unclear. The germline V gene has CDR1 MNHEY and CDR2 SVGAGI. The CDR3 has 12 residues. The germline V and J ends were trimmed by 5 bases and 4 bases, with 8 bases remaining between them.